The 18 T cell receptor beta chains below come from one sample, sequenced in a study of OX40 agonist ivuxolimab in advanced cancers. Using immunoSEQ multiplex PCR, the repertoire was profiled, and TCRdb retains in-frame clones only, with some absent. The profile shows roughly 56,000 clones, about 82% of them singletons. The source was CD4+ or CD8+ T cells sorted from blood, collected in a trial of the OX40 agonist ivuxolimab. The receptors were sampled from an adult with an advanced solid tumor such as melanoma, head and neck, liver or kidney cancer.

The chain links TRBV7-2 to TRBJ1-2, with 8 bases aligning to TRBD1. The CDR3 length is 13 residues. V lost 5 bases and J lost 8; bases outside the gene matches: 7. Germline CDR1 is SGHTA and CDR2 is FQGNSA. The CDR3 is CASSPTGVGGYTF. DNA of the CDR3: TGTGCCAGCAGCCCGACAGGGGTGGGGGGCTACACCTTC.

The rearrangement joins TRBV11-3 to TRBJ2-2; D might be TRBD1 (6 bases). CDR3 length equals 15 residues. In germline, CDR1 is SGHNT, CDR2 YENEEA. Between the trimmed V and J ends, which lost 4 bases and 5 bases, there was a span of 14 bases. The CDR3 loop is CASSSPGHTTGELFF. In DNA form, the CDR3 reads TGTGCCAGCAGCTCCCCGGGACACACAACCGGGGAGCTGTTTTTT.

The chain couples TRBV7-8 to TRBJ2-1; the match to TRBD2 covers 9 bases. The germline V gene encodes CDR1 SGHVS and CDR2 FQNEAQ. This CDR3 region has 17 residues. The junction had 8 bases not matched to a gene; V was cut back by 5 bases and J by 0 bases. The CDR3 bases are TGTGCCAGCAGCCCGCGAAGCGGGGGGAACTCCTACAATGAGCAGTTCTTC. This translates into CASSPRSGGNSYNEQFF.

V is TRBV7-9 and J is TRBJ2-5; maybe TRBD2 (5 bases). V lost 6 bases and J 2 bases, leaving 7 bases between the germline ends. Germline V gene data show CDR1 as SEHNR and CDR2 as FQNEAQ (reference sequence). The CDR3 is 12 amino acids. In DNA, the CDR3 is TGTGCCAGCAGGACGGGGCAAGAGACCCAGTACTTC. It is translated as CASRTGQETQYF.

This chain uses TRBV5-8 with TRBJ1-2; 8 positions agree with TRBD1. In germline, CDR1 is SGHTS, CDR2 YDEGEE. With V trimmed by 4 bases and J by 1 base, 9 bases remained unmatched. The CDR3 sequence is 16 residues long. The CDR3 is CASSRYQTGVNYGYTF. DNA for the CDR3: TGTGCCAGCAGCCGATATCAGACAGGGGTTAACTATGGCTACACCTTC. The full variable domain, with the rest looked up from reference TRBV5-8 and TRBJ1-2, is EAGVTQSPTHLIKTRGQQATLRCSPISGHTSVYWYQQALGLGLQFLLWYDEGEERNRGNFPPRFSGRQFPNYSSELNVNALELEDSALYLCASSRYQTGVNYGYTFGSGTRLTVV.

The chain has TRBV9 and TRBJ2-2; D ambiguous. V was pared by 4 bases and J by 3 bases, with 16 bases between. The germline V gene encodes CDR1 SGDLS and CDR2 YYNGEE. The CDR3 has 16 amino acids. The CDR3, as DNA: TGTGCCAGCAGCCCCCAGGTATATGGGGACACCGGGGAGCTGTTTTTT. Its translation is CASSPQVYGDTGELFF.

Concerning this clone itself: At the DNA level, this CDR3 is encoded by other sequences in the same sample as well. The genes are TRBV2 and TRBJ1-1; D call uncertain. V lost 3 bases to trimming and J lost 3 bases, with 5 bases between them. In germline, CDR1 is SNHLY, CDR2 FYNNEI. This CDR3 contains 12 residues. The CDR3 coding sequence is TGTGCCAGCAGTGACCCTGACACTGAAGCTTTCTTT. Protein product: CASSDPDTEAFF.

J is TRBJ1-5 and V is TRBV7-2; TRBD1 agrees at 7 bases. From germline, CDR1 is SGHTA and CDR2 FQGNSA. V lost 5 bases and J lost 4; bases outside the gene matches: 5. The CDR3 spans 14 residues. The CDR3 spells CASSLQGGNQPQHF. The CDR3 bases are TGTGCCAGCAGCCTCCAGGGGGGAAATCAGCCCCAGCATTTT.

On this clone: At the DNA level, this CDR3 is encoded by other sequences in the same sample as well. The chain's CDR3 is CASFGRAYEQYF. The CDR3 nucleotides are TGTGCCAGCTTCGGCAGGGCCTACGAGCAGTACTTC. The J gene is TRBJ2-7, the V gene TRBV27; TRBD1 is a possible D gene (5 bases). The V gene lost 8 bases and the J gene lost 2 bases, with 10 bases spanning the gap. Germline assignment: CDR1 MNHEY and CDR2 SMNVEV (reference sequence). The CDR3 is made up of 12 amino acids.

The chain is built from TRBV6-5 and TRBJ2-3; either TRBD1 or TRBD2 may fit D (7 bases each). The CDR3 covers 15 residues. From germline, CDR1 is MNHEY and CDR2 SVGAGI. Trimming pared 5 bases from V and 1 base from J, leaving 13 bases between. This CDR3 reads CASSIQGGGTDTQYF. The DNA of the CDR3 is TGTGCCAGCAGTATTCAGGGGGGGGGCACAGATACGCAGTATTTT.

The V and J genes are TRBV7-6 and TRBJ1-3; TRBD1 is a possible D gene (5 bases). This CDR3 contains 13 residues. CDR1 and CDR2 (germline): SGHVS, FNYEAQ. The germline V and J ends were trimmed by 4 bases and 6 bases, with 10 bases remaining between them. The chain's CDR3 is CASSSGEANTIYF. The CDR3 nucleotides read TGTGCCAGCAGCTCGGGGGAGGCAAACACCATATATTTT.

This sequence joins TRBV18 and TRBJ2-5, with a possible D match to TRBD1 (5 bases). Germline V gene sequence: CDR1 KGHSH, CDR2 LQKENI. V dropped 8 bases and J dropped 0 bases, with 10 bases sitting between them. The CDR3 loop spans 13 amino acids. The CDR3 spells CASARANQETQYF. The DNA for the CDR3 is TGTGCCAGCGCCAGGGCCAACCAAGAGACCCAGTACTTC.

The J gene is TRBJ2-3, the V gene TRBV5-4; 13 bases are a match to TRBD2. The V gene's germline CDR1 is SGHNT and CDR2 YYREEE (reference sequence). Germline trimming cut 2 bases from V and 4 bases from J; bases unmatched to any gene: 4. This CDR3 has 16 amino acids. The CDR3 DNA reads as TGTGCCAGCAGCTTAGGGACTAGCGGGGAAGCAGATACGCAGTATTTT. Translated: CASSLGTSGEADTQYF.

The gene calls are TRBV6-5 and TRBJ2-3; tentatively, D is TRBD1 or TRBD2 (5 bases each). Germline V gene sequence: CDR1 MNHEY, CDR2 SVGAGI. CDR3 length equals 16 residues. V was trimmed by 2 bases and J by 3 bases, leaving 15 bases between them. The CDR3 is CASSYDKGTRTDTQYF. The CDR3 nucleotides read TGTGCCAGCAGTTACGATAAAGGGACGAGGACAGATACGCAGTATTTT.

The genes are TRBV5-5 and TRBJ2-3, with 8 nucleotides matching TRBD1. V shed 6 bases, J shed 8 bases, and the junction held 14 bases outside the gene matches. The germline CDR1 and CDR2 sequences are SGHKS and YYEKEE (reference sequence). The CDR3 is 15 residues long. CDR3: CASIRGQGPGVTQYF. In DNA, the CDR3 is TGTGCCAGCATCAGAGGACAGGGCCCAGGGGTTACGCAGTATTTT.

This clone was seen a handful of times. The rearrangement joins TRBV7-9 to TRBJ1-5; no firm D call. The CDR3 is 14 residues long. Germline V gene sequence: CDR1 SEHNR, CDR2 FQNEAQ (reference sequence). V lost 1 base and J 5 bases, leaving 9 bases between the germline ends. The CDR3 protein is CASSLDRGDQPQHF. DNA of the CDR3: TGTGCCAGCAGCTTAGACAGAGGTGATCAGCCCCAGCATTTT.

In DNA, the CDR3 is TGTGCCAGCAGTTTACCCGACAGTTTATCCTACAATGAGCAGTTCTTC. Translating gives CASSLPDSLSYNEQFF. The rearrangement links TRBV28 to TRBJ2-1; D perhaps matches TRBD1 (5 bases). Trimming removed 2 bases at V and 1 base at J, with 12 bases between. This CDR3 has 16 amino acids. The germline V gene has CDR1 MDHEN and CDR2 SYDVKM.

The chain has TRBV19 and TRBJ2-6, with D unresolved. Germline V CDR1 and CDR2: LNHDA, SQIVND (reference sequence). The CDR3 is made up of 16 amino acids. With 7 bases removed from V and 3 bases from J, the gap between germline ends came to 16 bases. The CDR3 spells CASTPPGVSGANVLTF. The CDR3 region has the DNA TGTGCCAGTACCCCCCCTGGGGTTAGTGGGGCCAACGTCCTGACTTTC.